This T cell receptor beta chain derives from a study of blood T cell repertoires in COVID-19. Study details: From the United States, Italy and Spain came samples of acute and convalescent COVID-19. PBMCs, B-cell-depleted T cells, or T cells were the source of the cDNA or gDNA that made up the material.

The table lists this clone with a few counts. Trimming removed 5 bases at V and 3 bases at J, with 11 bases between. The CDR3 sequence is 13 residues long. Germline CDR1 and CDR2: SEHNR and FQNEAQ (reference sequence). Original handling: Nucleated cell number was recorded as an estimate derived from reference gene primer amplification. Assay used: immunoSEQ multiplex PCR; TCRdb lists only in-frame clones, some missing. The DNA gave D and trimming, while V, J and clone size come from that table. The sample has about 82,000 clones, around 86% seen once. Sequencing input: peripheral blood. The origin of this receptor is an elderly man with acute or convalescent COVID-19. The V gene is TRBV7-9, the J gene TRBJ2-7, with D tentatively TRBD1 (5 bases). The CDR3 sequence is CASSMTVYYEQYF. The DNA for the CDR3 is TGTGCCAGCAGCATGACAGTGTACTACGAGCAGTACTTC.